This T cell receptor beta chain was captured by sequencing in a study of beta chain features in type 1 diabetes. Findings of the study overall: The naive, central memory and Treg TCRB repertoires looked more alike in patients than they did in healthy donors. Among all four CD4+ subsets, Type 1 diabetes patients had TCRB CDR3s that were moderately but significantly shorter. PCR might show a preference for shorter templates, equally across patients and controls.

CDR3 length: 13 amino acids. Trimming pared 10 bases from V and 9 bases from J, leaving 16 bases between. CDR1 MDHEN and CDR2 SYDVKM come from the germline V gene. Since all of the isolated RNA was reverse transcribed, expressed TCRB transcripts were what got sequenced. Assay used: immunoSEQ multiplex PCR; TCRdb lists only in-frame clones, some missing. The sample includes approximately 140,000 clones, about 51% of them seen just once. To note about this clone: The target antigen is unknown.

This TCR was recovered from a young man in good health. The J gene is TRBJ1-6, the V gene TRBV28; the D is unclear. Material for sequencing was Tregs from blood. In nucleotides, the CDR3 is TGTGCCATCAGGACCATCTCGGGTTCACCCCTCCACTTT. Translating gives CAIRTISGSPLHF.